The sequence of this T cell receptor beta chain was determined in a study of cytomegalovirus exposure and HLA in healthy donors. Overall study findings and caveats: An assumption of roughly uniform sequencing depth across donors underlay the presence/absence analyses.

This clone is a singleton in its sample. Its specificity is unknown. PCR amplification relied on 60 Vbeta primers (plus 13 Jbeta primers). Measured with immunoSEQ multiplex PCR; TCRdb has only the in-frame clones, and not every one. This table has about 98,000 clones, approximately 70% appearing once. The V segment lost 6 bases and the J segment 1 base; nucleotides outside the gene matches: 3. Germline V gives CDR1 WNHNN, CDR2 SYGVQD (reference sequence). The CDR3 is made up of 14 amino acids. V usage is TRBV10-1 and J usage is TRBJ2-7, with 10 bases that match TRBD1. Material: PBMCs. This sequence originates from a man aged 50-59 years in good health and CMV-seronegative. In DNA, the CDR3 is TGCGCCAGCAGCACGGGACAGGGGTCCTACGAGCAGTACTTC. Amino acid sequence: CASSTGQGSYEQYF.